This TCR beta chain was observed in a study of T cells in Graves' hyperthyroidism and ophthalmopathy. TCR beta CDR3 sequences were amplified from RNA transcripts. First-round RT-PCR of the TCR CDR3 relied on the HTBI primer set. TCRdb independently ran MiXCR on the multiplex PCR reads; one entry per CDR3 protein. Found here are about 290,000 distinct CDR3 sequences, roughly an eighth of them singletons; the top ten hold roughly 8.2%. This CDR3 region has 13 residues. Germline loops: CDR1 SGHDT, CDR2 YYEEEE. This clonotype appeared a few times. The junction departs from the called germline gene at one end, perhaps through a read error.

This rearrangement joins TRBV5-6 to TRBJ2-7; D gene ambiguous. The sample taken for sequencing was blood. The receptor was derived from a woman aged 35 to 49 with Graves' hyperthyroidism. CDR3 sequence reads: CASSLGQTYGQYF. As DNA, the CDR3 is TGTGCCAGCAGCTTGGGGCAGACCTACGGGCAGTACTTC.